These 26 T cell receptor beta chains share one sample of origin, sequenced in a study of blood T cell repertoires in COVID-19. Here immunoSEQ multiplex PCR was the method, and the copy in TCRdb shows in-frame clones only, minus some. Seen here are 200,000 to 300,000 clones, approximately 90% observed once, and the top ten hold under 2%. The sample comprised PBMCs or T cells enriched from blood (not recorded which). The source of these receptors is a man in his forties who had recovered from COVID-19.

Written as DNA, the CDR3 is TGCGCCAGCAGCCTAAGGACAGGCGGTTTGGGCGGAAACATTCAGTACTTC. It codes for CASSLRTGGLGGNIQYF. The chain uses TRBV5-1 and TRBJ2-4; 7 bases are shared with TRBD1. V lost 4 bases and J lost 6; bases outside the gene matches: 16. The CDR3 is 17 residues long. Germline CDR1 SGHRS, CDR2 YFSETQ.

The chain links TRBV14 to TRBJ2-3; perhaps TRBD1 as D (6 bases). The germline V gene encodes CDR1 SGHDN and CDR2 FVKESK. The CDR3 covers 16 residues. Trimming pared 0 bases from V and 5 bases from J, leaving 15 bases between. The CDR3 protein is CASSQDLRGGRDTQYF. DNA of the CDR3: TGTGCCAGCAGCCAAGATCTGAGAGGGGGTCGAGATACGCAGTATTTT.

The chain combines TRBV6-5 with TRBJ1-3; D is possibly TRBD1 (6 bases). The CDR3 consists of 16 residues. The germline V and J ends were trimmed by 0 bases and 4 bases, with 13 bases remaining between them. Germline CDR1 reads MNHEY; CDR2 reads SVGAGI. The CDR3 is CASSYSSGATGNTIYF. The DNA for the CDR3 is TGTGCCAGCAGTTACTCGTCAGGGGCCACGGGAAACACCATATATTTT.

The V call is TRBV18, the J call TRBJ1-2; no clear D. Trimming cost V 2 bases and J 2 bases, with 6 bases left between them. The CDR3 runs 13 residues. Germline CDR1 is KGHSH and CDR2 is LQKENI. CDR3 in DNA: TGTGCCAGCTCACCAGTGGAGAACTATGGCTACACCTTC. Its protein is CASSPVENYGYTF.

This chain connects TRBV28 to TRBJ2-2; D unclear. V lost 4 bases to trimming and J lost 7 bases, with 10 bases between them. Germline V gene data show CDR1 as MDHEN and CDR2 as SYDVKM. The CDR3 is 13 residues long. In DNA, the CDR3 is TGTGCCAGCAGTTCCCACTTCGGCGGGGAGCTGTTTTTT. Translated, it gives CASSSHFGGELFF.

The chain combines TRBV29-1 with TRBJ1-1; D unresolved. The CDR3 consists of 11 residues. Germline V gene data show CDR1 as SQVTM and CDR2 as ANQGSEA. Trimming pared 5 bases from V and 4 bases from J, leaving 8 bases between. The CDR3 DNA follows: TGCAGCGTTCGGGAGCGCACTGAAGCTTTCTTT. It translates to CSVRERTEAFF.

CDR3 amino acids: CASSQGQGITGELFF. The CDR3 nucleotides read TGCGCCAGCAGCCAAGGACAGGGTATCACCGGGGAGCTGTTTTTT. The gene calls are TRBV4-1 and TRBJ2-2; TRBD1 agrees at 7 bases. The V segment lost 1 base and the J segment 4 bases; nucleotides outside the gene matches: 3. The CDR3 loop spans 15 amino acids. Germline V lookup: CDR1 MGHRA, CDR2 YSYEKL.

This rearrangement joins TRBV6-5 to TRBJ1-5, with D perhaps TRBD1 (6 bases). Trimming took off 6 bases at V and 4 bases at J, with 16 bases between the two ends. The CDR3 covers 15 residues. Germline V CDR1 and CDR2: MNHEY, SVGAGI. The CDR3 spells CASRATGLWNQPQHF. CDR3 nucleotides: TGTGCCAGCAGAGCAACAGGGCTATGGAATCAGCCCCAGCATTTT.

The chain has TRBV7-9 and TRBJ1-5, with TRBD1 matching over 8 bases. Germline V gene data show CDR1 as SEHNR and CDR2 as FQNEAQ (reference sequence). The CDR3 runs to 14 residues. V shed 5 bases and J 6 bases; nucleotides not matched to a gene: 6. CDR3 residues: CASSIGQGGQPQHF. The CDR3 nucleotides are TGTGCCAGCAGCATCGGACAGGGAGGTCAGCCCCAGCATTTT.

This chain uses TRBV30 with TRBJ2-5; D is unclear. The CDR3 sequence is 11 residues long. V was clipped by 7 bases and J by 5 bases, with 11 bases between them. Germline CDR1 reads GTSNPN; CDR2 reads SVGIG (reference sequence). The CDR3 region is CASRPGETQYF. DNA of the CDR3: TGTGCCTCCCGACCCGGGGAGACCCAGTACTTC.

The count of this clone is one. CDR3 in DNA: TGCAGCGGCCGACAGGGATCGGGCAGTGAAGCTTTCTTT. It encodes CSGRQGSGSEAFF. The chain couples TRBV29-1 to TRBJ1-1, with 7 bases that match TRBD1. There are 13 residues in the CDR3. The germline V gene has CDR1 SQVTM and CDR2 ANQGSEA. Germline trimming cut 7 bases from V and 7 bases from J; bases unmatched to any gene: 12.

V and J are TRBV30 and TRBJ1-3; weak D call: TRBD1 (5 bases). Germline V gene data show CDR1 as GTSNPN and CDR2 as SVGIG (reference sequence). The length of the CDR3 is 14 residues. Deletions cut 3 bases from V and 2 bases from J, with 11 bases between. Written as DNA, the CDR3 is TGTGCCTGGAGCCGGGGGGGGACTGGAAACACCATATATTTT. Translating it yields CAWSRGGTGNTIYF.

The genes are TRBV5-4 and TRBJ2-7; possibly TRBD1 for D (5 bases). Looked up from germline, CDR1 is SGHNT and CDR2 is YYREEE (reference sequence). Between the trimmed V and J ends, which lost 4 bases and 0 bases, there was a span of 14 bases. The CDR3 consists of 15 residues. The CDR3 sequence: CASSISPGFSYEQYF. The CDR3 nucleotides read TGTGCCAGCAGCATTTCCCCAGGGTTCTCCTACGAGCAGTACTTC.

The chain uses TRBV21-1 and TRBJ2-1; the table gives TRBD2 as D, unverified against the DNA. TRBV21-1 is noted as a pseudogene. This CDR3 has 16 amino acids. This chain's CDR3 is CASSKVPLAGASEQFF. CDR3 nucleotides: TGTGCCAGCAGCAAAGTGCCCCTAGCGGGAGCCAGTGAGCAGTTCTTC.

The chain joins TRBV4-2 to TRBJ2-3; 7 nucleotides align to TRBD1. The germline V gene has CDR1 LGHNA and CDR2 YNFKEQ. This CDR3 spans 17 amino acids. The trim removed 0 bases at V and 2 bases at J, leaving 8 bases unmatched. In DNA form, the CDR3 reads TGTGCCAGCAGCCAAGAGGCCACAGGGGTTGCCACAGATACGCAGTATTTT. It codes for CASSQEATGVATDTQYF.

The chain is built from TRBV21-1 and TRBJ2-7; the table assigns TRBD2, which was not confirmed against the DNA. TRBV21-1 is listed as a pseudogene. This CDR3 comprises 20 residues. CDR3 coding DNA: TGTGCCAGCGGCGGGGCTAGCTGCTGTCCCAAACCTACCCCCCCCTACGAGCAGTACTTC. The encoded protein is CASGGASCCPKPTPPYEQYF.

The chain carries TRBV7-9 and TRBJ2-3; TRBD2 matches 9 bases. Looked up from germline, CDR1 is SEHNR and CDR2 is FQNEAQ (reference sequence). The CDR3 extends over 16 amino acids. V shed 2 bases and J 4 bases; nucleotides not matched to a gene: 7. CDR3 sequence (DNA): TGTGCCAGCAGCTTAAGTTTGCGGGAGGGCCCAGATACGCAGTATTTT. This sequence encodes CASSLSLREGPDTQYF. The entire variable domain, with the rest obtained from reference TRBV7-9 and TRBJ2-3, is as follows: DTGVSQNPRHKITKRGQNVTFRCDPISEHNRLYWYRQTLGQGPEFLTYFQNEAQLEKSRLLSDRFSAERPKGSFSTLEIQRTEQGDSAMYLCASSLSLREGPDTQYFGPGTRLTVL.

The chain couples TRBV3-1 (or the pseudogene TRBV3-2) to TRBJ1-2; 8 positions agree with TRBD1. CDR1 and CDR2 from the germline V gene are LGHDT and YNNKEL (reference sequence). The V and J ends lost 0 bases and 7 bases, in that order; junction bases with no gene match: 7. The CDR3 totals 15 residues. Here the CDR3 reads CASSQDSQGAGGYTF. The CDR3 DNA sequence: TGTGCCAGCAGCCAAGACTCCCAGGGGGCGGGTGGCTACACCTTC.

This clone is a singleton in its sample. CDR3 nucleotide sequence: TGTGCCAGCAGCTTAGGGTCAGGGAGGGCTAACTATGGCTACACCTTC. Protein: CASSLGSGRANYGYTF. The chain is built from TRBV7-9 and TRBJ1-2; D perhaps matches TRBD1 (5 bases). The CDR3 length is 16 residues. CDR1 SEHNR and CDR2 FQNEAQ come from the germline V gene (reference sequence). Trimming removed 1 base from V and 0 bases from J, with 12 bases in between.

V and J are TRBV6-5 and TRBJ2-2, with D perhaps TRBD2 (6 bases). This CDR3 is built from 14 residues. Germline V gene data show CDR1 as MNHEY and CDR2 as SVGAGI. Between the trimmed V and J ends, which lost 4 bases and 4 bases, there was a span of 10 bases. The CDR3 region is CASSLEGTTGELFF. CDR3 nucleotide sequence: TGTGCCAGCAGTTTGGAGGGGACCACCGGGGAGCTGTTTTTT.

This rearrangement joins TRBV19 to TRBJ2-7; D possibly corresponds to TRBD1 (6 bases). CDR3 length: 14 residues. Between the trimmed V and J ends, which lost 9 bases and 3 bases, there was a span of 18 bases. Germline CDR1 and CDR2: LNHDA and SQIVND (reference sequence). The CDR3 is CARRGGRVDYEQYF. DNA of the CDR3: TGTGCCAGGAGAGGGGGTCGGGTGGACTACGAGCAGTACTTC.

This clone was observed a single time. V and J are TRBV4-1 and TRBJ2-4; TRBD1 aligns across 7 bases. There are 15 residues in the CDR3. The germline V gene has CDR1 MGHRA and CDR2 YSYEKL. With 2 bases clipped from V and 8 bases from J, the junction kept 9 bases outside the gene matches. Here the CDR3 reads CASSQITGVADIQYF. The CDR3 DNA is TGCGCCAGCAGCCAAATAACAGGGGTGGCAGACATTCAGTACTTC.

This chain connects TRBV2 to TRBJ2-7, with 7 bases fitting TRBD1. The junction had 9 bases not matched to a gene; V was cut back by 7 bases and J by 6 bases. Germline loops: CDR1 SNHLY, CDR2 FYNNEI. The CDR3 totals 13 residues. The CDR3 bases are TGTGCCAGCACGGAGACAGGGCCCCTCGAGCAGTACTTC. Protein: CASTETGPLEQYF. The variable domain in full, with the rest retrieved from reference TRBV2 and TRBJ2-7, is EPEVTQTPSHQVTQMGQEVILRCVPISNHLYFYWYRQILGQKVEFLVSFYNNEISEKSEIFDDQFSVERPDGSNFTLKIRSTKLEDSAMYFCASTETGPLEQYFGPGTRLTVT.

V usage is TRBV19 and J usage is TRBJ1-1; TRBD1 matches 10 bases. V lost 5 bases and J lost 7; bases outside the gene matches: 16. There are 17 residues in the CDR3. CDR1 is LNHDA, CDR2 SQIVND, per germline (reference sequence). Written as DNA, the CDR3 is TGTGCCAGTAGTTTTCCGATCCGGGGACAGGGGTTGGGTGAAGCTTTCTTT. Translated: CASSFPIRGQGLGEAFF. Full variable domain (outside the CDR3, taken from reference TRBV19 and TRBJ1-1): DGGITQSPKYLFRKEGQNVTLSCEQNLNHDAMYWYRQDPGQGLRLIYYSQIVNDFQKGDIAEGYSVSREKKESFPLTVTSAQKNPTAFYLCASSFPIRGQGLGEAFFGQGTRLTVV.

This clone was seen a single time. The chain has TRBV24-1 and TRBJ2-5; no reliable D call. This CDR3 is 14 amino acids long. Germline CDR1 reads KGHDR; CDR2 reads SFDVKD. Between the trimmed V and J ends, which lost 3 bases and 5 bases, there was a span of 12 bases. The CDR3 bases are TGTGCCACCAGTGATAGGAAGAGGTGGGAGACCCAGTACTTC. Amino acid sequence: CATSDRKRWETQYF.

The chain has TRBV15 and TRBJ1-6; D gene unclear. V shed 4 bases and J shed 9 bases, with 10 bases lying between them. There are 13 residues in the CDR3. From germline, CDR1 is LNHNV and CDR2 YYDKDF (reference sequence). Here the CDR3 DNA reads TGTGCCACCAGCATGACACGGTCTTCACCCCTCCACTTT. It codes for CATSMTRSSPLHF.